Here is one T cell receptor (beta chain) with its context. What it binds is unknown. V was pared by 5 bases and J by 15 bases, with 9 bases of the junction left unmatched. Germline CDR1 MGHDK, CDR2 SYGVNS. There are 12 residues in the CDR3. The input for sorted-subset replicate PCRs was around 0.2 ug DNA, approximately 30,000 T cell genomes. Repertoires were generated with immunoSEQ multiplex PCR, while TCRdb's copy carries only in-frame clones and drops some. The data contain over a million clones, roughly 97% of them singletons. The sample comes from a study of shared clonotypes between healthy human individuals. Study-wide results and limits: Enrolling few donors narrowed the genetic and exposure-history diversity that was represented.

This receptor was identified in a young man in good health. The sequencing input was naive CD4+ T cells sorted from blood. This sample's subset: CD45RA+ positively selected. The chain joins TRBV25-1 to TRBJ2-3; 9 bases align to TRBD2. The CDR3 region has the DNA TGTGCCAGCAGTCAAGTAGGACTAGCGAGCTATTTT. Translation gives CASSQVGLASYF.